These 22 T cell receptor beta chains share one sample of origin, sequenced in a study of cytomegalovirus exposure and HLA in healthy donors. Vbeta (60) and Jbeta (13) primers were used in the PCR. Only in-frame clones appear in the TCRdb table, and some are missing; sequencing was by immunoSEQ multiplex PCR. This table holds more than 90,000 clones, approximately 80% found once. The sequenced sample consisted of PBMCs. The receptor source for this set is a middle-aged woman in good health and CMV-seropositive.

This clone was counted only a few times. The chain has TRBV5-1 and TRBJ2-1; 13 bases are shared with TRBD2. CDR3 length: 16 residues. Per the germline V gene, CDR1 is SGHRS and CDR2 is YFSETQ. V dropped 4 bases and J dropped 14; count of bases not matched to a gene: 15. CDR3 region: CASSPDPGLAGTGKFF. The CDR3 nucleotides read TGCGCCAGCAGCCCAGACCCGGGACTAGCGGGGACCGGGAAGTTCTTC.

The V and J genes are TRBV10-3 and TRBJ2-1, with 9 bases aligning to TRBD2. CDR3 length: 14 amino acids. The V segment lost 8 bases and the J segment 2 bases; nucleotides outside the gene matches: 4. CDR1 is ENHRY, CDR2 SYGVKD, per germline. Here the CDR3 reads CAIATSGTYNEQFF. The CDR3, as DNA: TGTGCCATCGCGACTAGCGGAACCTACAATGAGCAGTTCTTC.

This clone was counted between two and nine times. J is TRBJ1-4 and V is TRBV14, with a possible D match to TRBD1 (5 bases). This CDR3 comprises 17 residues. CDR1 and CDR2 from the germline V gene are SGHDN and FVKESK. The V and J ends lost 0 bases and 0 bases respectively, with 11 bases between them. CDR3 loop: CASSQDSTVATNEKLFF. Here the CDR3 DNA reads TGTGCCAGCAGCCAAGATTCGACAGTTGCAACTAATGAAAAACTGTTTTTT.

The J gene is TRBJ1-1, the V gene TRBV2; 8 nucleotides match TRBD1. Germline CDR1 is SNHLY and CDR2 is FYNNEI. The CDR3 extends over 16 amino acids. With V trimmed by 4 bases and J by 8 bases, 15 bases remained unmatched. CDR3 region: CASSGSPGQVKSEAFF. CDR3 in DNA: TGTGCCAGCAGTGGGTCCCCGGGACAGGTGAAATCAGAAGCTTTCTTT.

This CDR3 is CASPKAEGVTNTEAFF. CDR3 bases: TGTGCCAGCCCGAAGGCCGAGGGGGTAACGAACACTGAAGCTTTCTTT. V and J are TRBV2 and TRBJ1-1, with D perhaps matching TRBD1 (6 bases). The CDR3 covers 16 residues. Per the germline V gene, CDR1 is SNHLY and CDR2 is FYNNEI. The V gene lost 8 bases and the J gene lost 1 base, with 20 bases spanning the gap.

The CDR3 here is CASSERGGSYEQYF. The CDR3 nucleotides are TGTGCCAGCAGTGAACGCGGAGGATCCTACGAGCAGTACTTC. The rearrangement joins TRBV2 to TRBJ2-7, with D possibly TRBD2 on 5 matching bases. CDR3 length: 14 residues. Germline values: CDR1 SNHLY, CDR2 FYNNEI. The V and J ends lost 2 bases and 1 base respectively, with 9 bases between them.

The CDR3 DNA sequence: TGTGCCAGCAGCTTTAGCGGGAGCTTCGAGCAGTACTTC. Translated, it gives CASSFSGSFEQYF. This chain connects TRBV7-9 to TRBJ2-7, with 9 bases aligning to TRBD2. V dropped 3 bases and J dropped 6; count of bases not matched to a gene: 3. Germline CDR1 is SEHNR and CDR2 is FQNEAQ (reference sequence). The CDR3 sequence is 13 residues long.

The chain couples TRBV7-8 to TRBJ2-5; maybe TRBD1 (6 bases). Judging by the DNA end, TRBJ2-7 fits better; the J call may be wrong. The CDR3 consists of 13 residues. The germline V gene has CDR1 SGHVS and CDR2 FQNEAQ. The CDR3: CASSLAGGGEQYF. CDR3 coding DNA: TGTGCCAGCAGCTTAGCAGGGGGTGGCGAGCAGTACTTC.

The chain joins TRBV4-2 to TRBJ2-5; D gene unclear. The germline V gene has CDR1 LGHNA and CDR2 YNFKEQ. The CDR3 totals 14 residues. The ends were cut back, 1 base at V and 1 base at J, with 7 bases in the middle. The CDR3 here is CASSQGNGQETQYF. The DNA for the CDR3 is TGTGCCAGCAGCCAAGGTAACGGCCAAGAGACCCAGTACTTC.

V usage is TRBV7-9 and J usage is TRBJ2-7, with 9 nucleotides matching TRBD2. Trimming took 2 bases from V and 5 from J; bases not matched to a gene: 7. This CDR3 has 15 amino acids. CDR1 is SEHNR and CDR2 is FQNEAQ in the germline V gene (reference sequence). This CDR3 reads CASSLKAGGPNEQYF. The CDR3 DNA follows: TGTGCCAGCAGCTTAAAGGCGGGAGGGCCTAACGAGCAGTACTTC. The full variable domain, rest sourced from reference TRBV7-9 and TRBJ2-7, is DTGVSQNPRHKITKRGQNVTFRCDPISEHNRLYWYRQTLGQGPEFLTYFQNEAQLEKSRLLSDRFSAERPKGSFSTLEIQRTEQGDSAMYLCASSLKAGGPNEQYFGPGTRLTVT.

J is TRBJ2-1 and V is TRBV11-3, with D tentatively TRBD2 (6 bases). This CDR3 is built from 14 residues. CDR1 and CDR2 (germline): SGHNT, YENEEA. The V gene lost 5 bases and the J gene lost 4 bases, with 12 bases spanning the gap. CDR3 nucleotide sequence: TGTGCCAGCAGCCAAAGCGGGCTTTACAATGAGCAGTTCTTC. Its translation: CASSQSGLYNEQFF.

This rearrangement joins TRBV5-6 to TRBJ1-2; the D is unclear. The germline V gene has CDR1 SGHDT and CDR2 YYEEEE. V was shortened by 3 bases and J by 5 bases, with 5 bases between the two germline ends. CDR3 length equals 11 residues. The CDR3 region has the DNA TGTGCCAGCAGCTCAGTTTATGGCTACACCTTC. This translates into CASSSVYGYTF.

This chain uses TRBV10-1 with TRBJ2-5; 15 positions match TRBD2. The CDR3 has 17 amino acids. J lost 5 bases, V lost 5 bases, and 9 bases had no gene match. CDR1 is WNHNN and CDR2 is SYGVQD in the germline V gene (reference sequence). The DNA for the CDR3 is TGCGCCAGCAGTAGGGGACTAGCGGGAGGAAATCCGGAGACCCAGTACTTC. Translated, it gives CASSRGLAGGNPETQYF.

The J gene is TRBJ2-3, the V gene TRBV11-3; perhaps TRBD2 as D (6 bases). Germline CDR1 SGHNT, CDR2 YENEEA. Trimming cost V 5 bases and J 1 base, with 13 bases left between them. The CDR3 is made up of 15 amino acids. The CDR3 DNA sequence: TGTGCCAGCAGCAGACTAGAGGTGGGCACAGATACGCAGTATTTT. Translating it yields CASSRLEVGTDTQYF. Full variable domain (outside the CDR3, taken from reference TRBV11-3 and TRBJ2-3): EAGVVQSPRYKIIEKKQPVAFWCNPISGHNTLYWYLQNLGQGPELLIRYENEEAVDDSQLPKDRFSAERLKGVDSTLKIQPAELGDSAVYLCASSRLEVGTDTQYFGPGTRLTVL.

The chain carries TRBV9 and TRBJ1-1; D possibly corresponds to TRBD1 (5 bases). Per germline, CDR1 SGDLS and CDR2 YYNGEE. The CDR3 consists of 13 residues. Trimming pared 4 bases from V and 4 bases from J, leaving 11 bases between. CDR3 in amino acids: CASSPDTSTEAFF. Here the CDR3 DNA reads TGTGCCAGCAGCCCGGACACCTCCACTGAAGCTTTCTTT.

The CDR3 protein is CASSPQGRYSNQPQHF. The CDR3 coding sequence is TGTGCCAGCAGCCCGCAGGGAAGGTATAGCAATCAGCCCCAGCATTTT. The chain has TRBV7-6 and TRBJ1-5; possibly TRBD1 for D (5 bases). Per germline, CDR1 SGHVS and CDR2 FNYEAQ. This CDR3 is built from 16 residues. With 5 bases removed from V and 0 bases from J, the gap between germline ends came to 14 bases.

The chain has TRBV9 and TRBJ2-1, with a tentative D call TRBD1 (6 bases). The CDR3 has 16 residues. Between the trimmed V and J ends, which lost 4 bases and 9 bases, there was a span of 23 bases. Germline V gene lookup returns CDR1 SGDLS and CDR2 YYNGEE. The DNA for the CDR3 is TGTGCCAGCAGCAACGATGCCGGGACATCCCCTTTTGAGCAGTTCTTC. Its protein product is CASSNDAGTSPFEQFF.

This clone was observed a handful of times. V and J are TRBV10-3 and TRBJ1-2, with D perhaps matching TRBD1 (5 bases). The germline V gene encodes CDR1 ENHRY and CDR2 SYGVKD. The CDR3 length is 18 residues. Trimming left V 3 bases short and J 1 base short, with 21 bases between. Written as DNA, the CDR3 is TGTGCCATCAGTGATTATGGTCCAGGGCACCCCATTAACTATGGCTACACCTTC. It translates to CAISDYGPGHPINYGYTF.

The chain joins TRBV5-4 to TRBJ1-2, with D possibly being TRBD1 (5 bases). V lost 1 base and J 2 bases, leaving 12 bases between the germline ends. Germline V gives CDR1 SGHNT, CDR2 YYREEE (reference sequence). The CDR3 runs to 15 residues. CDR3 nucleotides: TGTGCCAGCAGCTTGTCGGGGGGATTGAACTATGGCTACACCTTC. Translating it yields CASSLSGGLNYGYTF.

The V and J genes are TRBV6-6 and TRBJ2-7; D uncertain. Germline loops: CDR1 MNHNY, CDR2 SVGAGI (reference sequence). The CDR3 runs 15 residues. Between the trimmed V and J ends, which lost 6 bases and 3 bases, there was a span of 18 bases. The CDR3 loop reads CASSPPSSGGYEQYF. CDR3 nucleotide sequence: TGTGCCAGCAGCCCCCCTTCCAGTGGTGGCTACGAGCAGTACTTC.

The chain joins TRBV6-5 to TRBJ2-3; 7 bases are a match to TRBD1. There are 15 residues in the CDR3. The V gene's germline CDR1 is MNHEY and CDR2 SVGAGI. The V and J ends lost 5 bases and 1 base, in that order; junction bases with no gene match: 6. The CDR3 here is CASSIRQGRTDTQYF. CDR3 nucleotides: TGTGCCAGCAGTATTCGACAGGGTCGCACAGATACGCAGTATTTT.

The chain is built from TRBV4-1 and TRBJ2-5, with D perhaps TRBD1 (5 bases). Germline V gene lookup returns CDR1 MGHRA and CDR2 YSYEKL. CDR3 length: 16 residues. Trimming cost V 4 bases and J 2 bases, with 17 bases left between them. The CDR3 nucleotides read TGCGCCAGCAGCCCCCAGATACAGGTAAAGCAAGAGACCCAGTACTTC. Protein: CASSPQIQVKQETQYF.